One and the same sample provided the 27 T cell receptor beta chains below, sequenced in a study of regulatory T cells in long-lasting Graves disease. The time point is: newly diagnosed GD, antithyroid drugs for less than 3 months. PBMC-derived RNA was used for the TCR library. Building the TCR beta libraries relied on iRepertoire HTBI primers, and CDR3 regions underwent Arm-PCR. TCRdb reprocessed the multiplex PCR reads via MiXCR and lists one record per CDR3 protein. Of roughly 420,000 distinct CDR3 sequences listed, 16% are singletons. In addition, the sample was reused for a study of T cells in Graves' hyperthyroidism and ophthalmopathy.

The specimen comprised peripheral blood mononuclear cells (PBMCs), sampled at new diagnosis, from a patient treated with antithyroid drugs. These receptor sequences come from a woman younger than 30 with Graves disease.

At least ten counts were recorded for this clonotype. This chain links TRBV19 with TRBJ2-5, with no clear D. This CDR3 contains 14 residues. Trimming shortened V by 4 bases and J by 1 base, and 10 bases separated the two germline ends. Looked up from germline, CDR1 is LNHDA and CDR2 is SQIVND (reference sequence). CDR3 sequence reads: CASSRDTTQETQYF. CDR3 DNA sequence: TGTGCCAGTAGTAGAGACACGACCCAAGAGACCCAGTACTTC.

This clonotype was detected many times. The genes are TRBV12-3 or TRBV12-4 and TRBJ2-1, with TRBD2 identical over 9 bases. This CDR3 region has 14 residues. Unmatched junction bases numbered 4, after V lost 5 bases and J lost 5 bases. DNA for the CDR3: TGTGCCAGCAGTCGGACTAGCGTGAACAATGAGCAGTTCTTC. Amino acid sequence: CASSRTSVNNEQFF.

The chain combines TRBV5-1 with TRBJ2-3; 7 nucleotides line up with TRBD1. The germline V gene has CDR1 SGHRS and CDR2 YFSETQ. After removal of 4 bases from V and 4 bases from J, the junction contained 9 bases not matched to a gene. The CDR3 consists of 15 residues. CDR3 nucleotides: TGCGCCAGCAGCGTGACAGGGACGGGGCCAGATACGCAGTATTTT. Amino acids: CASSVTGTGPDTQYF.

There are a few counts of this clonotype. The chain employs TRBV7-9 and TRBJ2-7, with D unclear. The CDR3 sequence is 13 residues long. V lost 1 base and J 5 bases, leaving 9 bases between the germline ends. The V gene's germline CDR1 is SEHNR and CDR2 FQNEAQ (reference sequence). Here the CDR3 DNA reads TGTGCCAGCAGCTTAGTCTCCCACCACGAGCAGTACTTC. Translation gives CASSLVSHHEQYF. Looking up the rest from reference TRBV7-9 and TRBJ2-7 gives the full variable domain: DTGVSQNPRHKITKRGQNVTFRCDPISEHNRLYWYRQTLGQGPEFLTYFQNEAQLEKSRLLSDRFSAERPKGSFSTLEIQRTEQGDSAMYLCASSLVSHHEQYFGPGTRLTVT.

This clonotype was counted at least ten times. V and J are TRBV6-5 and TRBJ2-1; TRBD2 matches 10 bases. The germline CDR1 and CDR2 sequences are MNHEY and SVGAGI. The CDR3 spans 14 residues. V lost 4 bases to trimming and J lost 8 bases; unmatched junction nucleotides: 5. The CDR3 DNA sequence: TGTGCCAGCAGTTTTAGCGGGAGGAACTATGAGCAGTTCTTC. It specifies CASSFSGRNYEQFF.

This clonotype was counted at least ten times. The chain links TRBV28 to TRBJ1-2; D gene unclear. The germline gives CDR1 MDHEN, CDR2 SYDVKM. V was trimmed by 2 bases and J by 8 bases, leaving 9 bases between them. The CDR3 runs 12 residues. Here the CDR3 reads CASSLRVMGYTF. In DNA, the CDR3 is TGTGCCAGCAGTTTAAGGGTGATGGGCTACACCTTC.

This clonotype was seen at least ten times. The chain is built from TRBV30 and TRBJ1-5; maybe TRBD1 (6 bases). The length of the CDR3 is 14 residues. Germline assignment: CDR1 GTSNPN and CDR2 SVGIG (reference sequence). Trimming left V 0 bases short and J 3 bases short, with 9 bases between. The CDR3 loop reads CAWSVGGNNQPQHF. CDR3 nucleotides: TGTGCCTGGAGTGTAGGGGGAAACAATCAGCCCCAGCATTTT.

The V gene is TRBV4-3, the J gene TRBJ2-7, with 7 bases that match TRBD2. The CDR3 is 14 amino acids. Germline V gene sequence: CDR1 LGHNA, CDR2 YSLEER. The V and J ends lost 4 bases and 3 bases, in that order; junction bases with no gene match: 6. CDR3 sequence (DNA): TGCGCCAGCAGCCGGGGGGGAGGGAACTACGAGCAGTACTTC. Protein: CASSRGGGNYEQYF.

This clonotype was observed at least ten times. The chain uses TRBV28 and TRBJ2-7; D call uncertain. The CDR3 is made up of 13 amino acids. Germline assignment: CDR1 MDHEN and CDR2 SYDVKM. V dropped 10 bases and J dropped 1 base, with 14 bases sitting between them. The CDR3 is CATAEGGSYEQYF. As DNA, the CDR3 is TGTGCCACCGCGGAAGGCGGTTCCTACGAGCAGTACTTC.

This clonotype was seen many times. The chain uses TRBV28 and TRBJ2-5, with D possibly TRBD2 on 5 matching bases. The CDR3 loop spans 12 amino acids. Germline CDR1 reads MDHEN; CDR2 reads SYDVKM. The V end was cut by 10 bases, the J end by 2 bases, with 11 bases between. The DNA for the CDR3 is TGTGCCATCGGACTTCCTCAAGAGACCCAGTACTTC. Amino acids: CAIGLPQETQYF.

At least ten counts were recorded for this clonotype. The chain combines TRBV7-9 with TRBJ2-3; D not certain. The J call could be wrong; TRBJ2-7 is a better fit for the DNA end. The CDR3 spans 13 residues. The germline V gene encodes CDR1 SEHNR and CDR2 FQNEAQ (reference sequence). The CDR3 sequence is CAIPYGSTEEQYF. The CDR3 nucleotides are TGTGCCATCCCCTACGGATCTACTGAGGAGCAGTACTTC.

This clonotype was seen ten or more times. The genes are TRBV10-2 and TRBJ2-5; possible D gene TRBD2, 5 bases. Per the germline V gene, CDR1 is WSHSY and CDR2 is SAAADI. Trimming took off 6 bases at V and 13 bases at J, with 18 bases between the two ends. The CDR3 spans 12 residues. The CDR3 spells CASSEAGILPYF. In DNA form, the CDR3 reads TGCGCCAGCAGCGAGGCCGGGATCCTACCGTACTTC.

This clonotype was detected only a few times. The V gene is TRBV27, the J gene TRBJ2-5; no clear D. The CDR3 runs to 15 residues. The germline gives CDR1 MNHEY, CDR2 SMNVEV (reference sequence). V was cut by 0 bases and J by 5 bases, with 13 bases left in between. The CDR3 DNA follows: TGTGCCAGCAGTTTATCTGCGAATCGGATGGAGACCCAGTACTTC. As protein: CASSLSANRMETQYF.

Turning to this clonotype: A read error may explain this, as a much larger clone is one base away. This chain uses TRBV11-1 with TRBJ2-1; the match to TRBD1 covers 9 bases. Germline loops: CDR1 SGHAT, CDR2 FQDESV (reference sequence). The CDR3 length is 16 residues. CDR3 bases: TGTGCCAGCAGCCTTTCATCGGGACAGGGATACAATGAGCAGCTCTTC. Its protein product is CASSLSSGQGYNEQLF. The complete variable domain, with remaining parts taken from reference TRBV11-1 and TRBJ2-1, reads EAEVAQSPRYKITEKSQAVAFWCDPISGHATLYWYRQILGQGPELLVQFQDESVVDDSQLPKDRFSAERLKGVDSTLKIQPAELGDSAMYLCASSLSSGQGYNEQLFGPGTRLTVL.

This clonotype was observed many times. The chain employs TRBV28 and TRBJ2-7, with a weak D call TRBD1 (6 bases). Per germline, CDR1 MDHEN and CDR2 SYDVKM. The V and J ends lost 5 bases and 6 bases respectively, with 17 bases between them. CDR3 length: 14 residues. The CDR3 DNA reads TGTGCCAGCAGTCCCCGGGACATCGGTAGCGAGCAGTACTTC. Protein product: CASSPRDIGSEQYF.

This chain connects TRBV28 to TRBJ2-2, with 10 bases matching TRBD2. The J segment lost 7 bases and the V segment lost 5 bases, leaving 7 bases of the junction unmatched. This CDR3 is 15 amino acids long. From germline, CDR1 is MDHEN and CDR2 SYDVKM. The CDR3 nucleotides are TGTGCCAGCAGTCCTAGCGGGAGATCTGACGGGGAGCTGTTTTTT. Translated: CASSPSGRSDGELFF.

The V gene is TRBV7-3, the J gene TRBJ2-3, with D possibly called TRBD1 or TRBD2 (5 bases each). V dropped 3 bases and J dropped 4 bases, with 17 bases sitting between them. The CDR3 extends over 16 amino acids. The germline CDR1 and CDR2 sequences are SGHTA and FQGTGA. The CDR3 DNA sequence: TGTGCCAGCAGCTTCTTTACAGGCTCCGGGGCAGATACGCAGTATTTT. This codes for CASSFFTGSGADTQYF.

In this sample, this clonotype turned up many times. The chain employs TRBV5-1 and TRBJ2-3; D is perhaps TRBD2 (5 bases). Trimming removed 0 bases at V and 3 bases at J, with 11 bases between. CDR1 is SGHRS, CDR2 YFSETQ, per germline. The CDR3 runs 15 residues. DNA for the CDR3: TGCGCCAGCAGCTTGGAATTCGGGGAAACAGATACGCAGTATTTT. Protein sequence: CASSLEFGETDTQYF.

With regard to this clonotype: A read error may be the cause here, since a much bigger clone is one base away. The V gene is TRBV6-1, the J gene TRBJ1-5, with 7 bases identical to TRBD1. The J call may be incorrect, as the DNA end agrees better with TRBJ2-3. CDR3 length: 14 residues. CDR1 and CDR2 (germline): MNHNS, SASEGT. CDR3 coding DNA: TGTGCCAGCAGCCCAACGGGCCGGGGACAGCCCCAGTATTTT. Translating it yields CASSPTGRGQPQYF.

On this clonotype itself: A much larger clone differs by one base, so this may be a read error. The CDR3 carries no conserved terminal phenylalanine or tryptophan, so it likely arises from a read error. The rearrangement links TRBV30 to TRBJ2-3; D is tentatively TRBD1 or TRBD2 (6 bases each). The germline V gene has CDR1 GTSNPN and CDR2 SVGIG (reference sequence). The CDR3 has 12 residues. V shed 3 bases and J shed 5 bases, with 9 bases lying between them. CDR3 bases: TGTGCCTGGAGGAGGGGGGTAGATACGCAGTATCTT. As protein: CAWRRGVDTQYL.

With regard to this clonotype: The DNA is left out, because the CDR3 cannot be placed on it with certainty; the CDR3 is given as TCRdb lists it. The chain is built from TRBV27 and TRBJ2-2; TRBD1, the D gene given by the table, was not confirmed from the DNA. The CDR3 sequence runs 17 residues, both termini included. Per germline, CDR1 MNHEY and CDR2 SMNVEV (reference sequence). CDR3 sequence: CASSSVGGPRRAGELFF.

This clonotype was detected many times. The chain carries TRBV6-5 and TRBJ2-7; weak D call: TRBD2 (6 bases). This CDR3 is 14 amino acids long. Germline-derived CDR1 and CDR2 are MNHEY and SVGAGI. V lost 2 bases and J 2 bases, leaving 10 bases between the germline ends. CDR3 in amino acids: CASSYAGGPYEQYF. CDR3 nucleotides: TGTGCCAGCAGTTACGCCGGGGGTCCCTACGAGCAGTACTTC.

This clonotype was detected only a few times. The chain couples TRBV25-1 to TRBJ1-2; no clear D gene. V was pared by 4 bases and J by 1 base, with 10 bases between. From germline, CDR1 is MGHDK and CDR2 SYGVNS. This CDR3 has 14 amino acids. The CDR3 sequence: CASSAGTLNYGYTF. CDR3 sequence (DNA): TGTGCCAGCAGTGCTGGCACCCTTAACTATGGCTACACCTTC.

This clonotype showed up just once. The V gene is TRBV29-1, the J gene TRBJ2-2; D assignment may be TRBD1 or TRBD2 (5 bases each). Trimming removed 6 bases at V and 0 bases at J, with 29 bases between. The germline V gene encodes CDR1 SQVTM and CDR2 ANQGSEA. The CDR3 is 20 amino acids. The CDR3 protein is CSVGTLGLGAWSSNTGELFF. CDR3 in DNA: TGCAGCGTAGGGACCCTTGGTCTTGGGGCTTGGAGTTCGAACACCGGGGAGCTGTTTTTT.

This clonotype was detected many times. One junction end disagrees with the germline gene, perhaps due to a read error. The chain is built from TRBV7-7 and TRBJ2-3, with a weak D call TRBD2 (6 bases). The germline gives CDR1 SSHAT, CDR2 FNYEAQ (reference sequence). The CDR3 has 15 residues. The CDR3 sequence is CASSSGERGTDTQYF. The CDR3 region has the DNA TGTGCTAGCAGCTCGGGGGAGCGGGGCACAGATACGCAGTATTTT. Complete variable domain (other parts from reference TRBV7-7 and TRBJ2-3): GAGVSQSPRYKVTKRGQDVTLRCDPISSHATLYWYQQALGQGPEFLTYFNYEAQPDKSGLPSDRFSAERPEGSISTLTIQRTEQRDSAMYRCASSSGERGTDTQYFGPGTRLTVL.

This clonotype was detected many times. The CDR3, as DNA: TGTGCCAGCAGTCACGGACAGGCCACCTACGAGCAGTACTTC. Translating it yields CASSHGQATYEQYF. The chain uses TRBV27 and TRBJ2-7, with 7 bases identical to TRBD1. Germline values: CDR1 MNHEY, CDR2 SMNVEV (reference sequence). V gave up 5 bases and J gave up 2 bases; unmatched junction bases: 6. This CDR3 comprises 14 residues.

The chain has TRBV6-5 and TRBJ2-1; 16 bases map to TRBD2. CDR3 size: 20 residues. The V gene's germline CDR1 is MNHEY and CDR2 SVGAGI. V lost 2 bases to trimming and J lost 9 bases; unmatched junction nucleotides: 16. CDR3 nucleotides: TGTGCCAGCAGTTACCCCACAGGGGTGGGACTAGCGGGAGGGCCCGGTGAGCAGTTCTTC. It encodes CASSYPTGVGLAGGPGEQFF.